This T cell receptor beta chain was identified during a study of shared clonotypes between healthy human individuals. About the research overall: There were three CD4 naive, three CD4 memory, two CD8 naive and one CD8 memory plates per donor.

Germline V gene sequence: CDR1 MDHEN, CDR2 SYDVKM. The length of the CDR3 is 16 residues. The V gene end was trimmed by 3 bases and the J gene end by 4 bases; junction bases not matched to a gene: 4. Original analysis: Owing to the provision of junction-only sequences devoid of quality scores by immunoSEQ, filtering differed. Libraries were prepared by immunoSEQ multiplex PCR; TCRdb keeps only in-frame clonotypes and omits some of them. The V and J calls and the clone size are those of that table, but D and trimming were determined from the DNA. The sample has around 2.3 million clones, approximately 94% seen once. From CD4+ cells came CD45RA+ naive and CD45RA-negative memory subsets.

This chain joins TRBV28 and TRBJ1-5; 12 bases are shared with TRBD1. The sample taken for sequencing was naive CD4+ T cells sorted from blood. The sample's subset: CD45RA+ positively selected. The source of this sequence is a man aged 18 to 29 in good health. CDR3 loop: CASSLGTGGINQPQHF. CDR3 in DNA: TGTGCCAGCAGTTTGGGGACAGGGGGCATAAATCAGCCCCAGCATTTT.